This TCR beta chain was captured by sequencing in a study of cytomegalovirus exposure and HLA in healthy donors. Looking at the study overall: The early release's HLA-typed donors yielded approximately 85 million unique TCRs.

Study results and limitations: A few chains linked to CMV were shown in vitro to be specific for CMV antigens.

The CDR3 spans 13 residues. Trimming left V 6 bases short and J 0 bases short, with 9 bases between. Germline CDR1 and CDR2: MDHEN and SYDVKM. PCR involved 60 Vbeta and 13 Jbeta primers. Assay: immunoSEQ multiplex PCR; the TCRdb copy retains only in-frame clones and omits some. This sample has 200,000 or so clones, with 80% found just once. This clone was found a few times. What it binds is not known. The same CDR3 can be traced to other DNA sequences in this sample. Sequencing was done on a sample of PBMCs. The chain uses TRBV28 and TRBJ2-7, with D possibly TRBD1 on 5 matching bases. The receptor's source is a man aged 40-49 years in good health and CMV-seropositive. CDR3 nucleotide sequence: TGTGCCAGCAGCCTGACAGTCTCCTACGAGCAGTACTTC. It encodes CASSLTVSYEQYF.